The clone carrying this TCR beta chain was counted a few times. Its target is unknown. Of the isolated RNA, all was reverse transcribed, and so the sequenced material was expressed TCRB transcripts. Repertoires were generated with immunoSEQ multiplex PCR, while TCRdb's copy carries only in-frame clones and drops some. The sample carries over 650,000 clones, about 14% recorded once. The data are from a study of beta chain features in type 1 diabetes. Study-wide points: The naive, central memory and Treg TCRB repertoires looked more alike in patients than they did in healthy donors. The study found moderately but significantly shorter TCRB CDR3s in all four CD4+ subsets of Type 1 diabetes patients.

This CDR3 is 16 amino acids long. Germline lookup yields CDR1 SGHDN and CDR2 FVKESK. Trimming shortened V by 7 bases and J by 7 bases, and 23 bases separated the two germline ends. The sequencing sample was made of naive CD4+ T cells from blood. The sequence was obtained from a man aged 18 to 29 with type 1 diabetes. The rearrangement uses TRBV14 and TRBJ2-1; D may correspond to TRBD1 or TRBD2 (6 bases each). This CDR3 is CASMKFGGVVPNEQFF. DNA of the CDR3: TGTGCCAGCATGAAGTTCGGGGGCGTAGTTCCGAATGAGCAGTTCTTC.